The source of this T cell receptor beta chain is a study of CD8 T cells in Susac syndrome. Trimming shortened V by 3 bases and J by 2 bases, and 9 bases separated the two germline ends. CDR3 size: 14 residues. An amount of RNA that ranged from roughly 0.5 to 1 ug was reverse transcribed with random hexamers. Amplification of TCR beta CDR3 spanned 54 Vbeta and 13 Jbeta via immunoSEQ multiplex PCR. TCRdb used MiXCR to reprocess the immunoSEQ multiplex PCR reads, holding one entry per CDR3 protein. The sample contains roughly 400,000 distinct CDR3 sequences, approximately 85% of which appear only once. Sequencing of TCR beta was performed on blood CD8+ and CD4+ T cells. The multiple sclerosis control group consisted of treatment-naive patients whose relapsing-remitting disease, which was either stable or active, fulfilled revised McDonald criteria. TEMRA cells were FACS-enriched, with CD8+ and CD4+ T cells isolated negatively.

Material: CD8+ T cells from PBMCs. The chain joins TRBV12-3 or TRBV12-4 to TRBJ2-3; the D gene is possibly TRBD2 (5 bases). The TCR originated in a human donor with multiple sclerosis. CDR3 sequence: CASSFIRDTDTQYF. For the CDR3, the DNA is TGTGCCAGCAGTTTCATCCGGGACACAGATACGCAGTATTTT.